The 24 T cell receptor beta chains given below trace back to one sample, sequenced in a study of blood T cell repertoires in COVID-19. Clones were read by immunoSEQ multiplex PCR, and TCRdb kept only the in-frame ones, dropping some. The table shows under 400,000 clones, with around 87% occurring only once. The sequenced sample was peripheral blood. Source of these receptors: a woman in her thirties with COVID-19, enrolled during active disease.

The rearrangement uses TRBV5-8 and TRBJ2-1, with 9 bases matching TRBD1. The CDR3 is 14 residues long. The germline gives CDR1 SGHTS, CDR2 YDEGEE. J gave up 7 bases and V 4 bases, and 6 bases lay outside the gene matches. The CDR3 region is CASSGTGLGNEQFF. DNA of the CDR3: TGTGCCAGCAGCGGGACAGGGCTTGGGAATGAGCAGTTCTTC.

This chain connects TRBV4-1 to TRBJ1-3, with TRBD1 as a possible D gene (6 bases). V was pared by 0 bases and J by 3 bases, with 18 bases between. CDR3 length equals 18 residues. Germline assignment: CDR1 MGHRA and CDR2 YSYEKL. For the CDR3, the DNA is TGCGCCAGCAGCCAAGATCCCACTCAGGGGCTGTTTGGAAACACCATATATTTT. Its protein product is CASSQDPTQGLFGNTIYF.

The chain joins TRBV28 to TRBJ1-4; a possible D gene is TRBD1 (6 bases). Trimming removed 4 bases at V and 8 bases at J, with 14 bases between. Per the germline V gene, CDR1 is MDHEN and CDR2 is SYDVKM. The CDR3 consists of 14 residues. The CDR3 nucleotides read TGTGCCAGCAGTTCGGGACAACTTCGGGAAAAACTGTTTTTT. It yields the protein CASSSGQLREKLFF.

The chain couples TRBV6-2 or TRBV6-3 to TRBJ2-7; 11 bases agree with TRBD2. Germline V CDR1 and CDR2: MNHEY, SVGEGT. This CDR3 is built from 13 residues. Trimming removed 5 bases from V and 7 bases from J; junction bases left unmatched: 4. CDR3 coding DNA: TGTGCCAGCAGTATCCGACTAGCGGGAGAGCAGTACTTC. Translating gives CASSIRLAGEQYF.

The genes are TRBV28 and TRBJ2-2, with D maybe TRBD2 (6 bases). The length of the CDR3 is 15 residues. In germline, CDR1 is MDHEN, CDR2 SYDVKM. Trimming cost V 7 bases and J 1 base, with 13 bases left between them. The CDR3 coding sequence is TGTGCCAGCACCCCCGGGACTCGGAACACCGGGGAGCTGTTTTTT. Amino acids: CASTPGTRNTGELFF.

The chain is built from TRBV28 and TRBJ2-7, with TRBD2 identical over 15 bases. The J segment lost 4 bases and the V segment lost 6 bases, leaving 7 bases of the junction unmatched. Germline-derived CDR1 and CDR2 are MDHEN and SYDVKM. The CDR3 consists of 16 residues. The DNA for the CDR3 is TGTGCCAGCAGCCCCTGGACTAGCGGGAGGGAGTACGAGCAGTACTTC. Amino acids: CASSPWTSGREYEQYF.

V and J are TRBV5-1 and TRBJ2-5, with TRBD1 matching 8 bases. The length of the CDR3 is 15 residues. J was trimmed by 4 bases and V by 4 bases; bases with no gene match: 9. Germline V gene sequence: CDR1 SGHRS, CDR2 YFSETQ. The CDR3 region is CASSTTGQAIETQYF. For the CDR3, the DNA is TGCGCCAGCAGCACAACGGGACAGGCAATAGAGACCCAGTACTTC.

The J gene is TRBJ2-3, the V gene TRBV2; 7 positions agree with TRBD2. This CDR3 is built from 15 residues. The J segment lost 2 bases and the V segment lost 2 bases, leaving 4 bases of the junction unmatched. Germline lookup yields CDR1 SNHLY and CDR2 FYNNEI. CDR3 bases: TGTGCCAGCAGTGAAAGGCTAGCGGACACAGATACGCAGTATTTT. It is translated as CASSERLADTDTQYF.

The chain employs TRBV10-2 and TRBJ2-1, with D maybe TRBD1 (6 bases). This CDR3 region has 12 residues. Trimming took 5 bases from V and 7 from J, leaving 9 bases between them. From germline, CDR1 is WSHSY and CDR2 SAAADI. This CDR3 reads CASSSQGNEQFF. The CDR3 bases are TGCGCCAGCAGTTCACAGGGAAATGAGCAGTTCTTC.

The chain carries TRBV18 and TRBJ1-5; possibly TRBD1 for D (6 bases). V was shortened by 1 base and J by 5 bases, with 18 bases between the two germline ends. Germline V gives CDR1 KGHSH, CDR2 LQKENI. There are 17 residues in the CDR3. The CDR3 nucleotides read TGTGCCAGCTCACCACAATCAGGGGCCCCTCAGGATCAGCCCCAGCATTTT. As protein: CASSPQSGAPQDQPQHF.

The chain links TRBV27 to TRBJ2-3; a possible D gene is TRBD2 (6 bases). Germline V CDR1 and CDR2: MNHEY, SMNVEV (reference sequence). This CDR3 is built from 16 residues. Trimming removed 9 bases from V and 2 bases from J, with 21 bases in between. CDR3 residues: CASFQGGTPHTDTQYF. In DNA form, the CDR3 reads TGTGCCAGTTTCCAGGGCGGGACTCCTCACACAGATACGCAGTATTTT.

This sequence joins TRBV11-2 and TRBJ2-7, with 9 positions matching TRBD2. Germline V gene data show CDR1 as SGHAT and CDR2 as FQNNGV. The CDR3 is 14 residues long. Germline trimming cut 5 bases from V and 7 bases from J; bases unmatched to any gene: 9. Written as DNA, the CDR3 is TGTGCCAGCAGCGCTCGACTAGCGGTATGGGAGCAGTACTTC. Residues: CASSARLAVWEQYF.

This chain connects TRBV7-9 to TRBJ2-7; 7 nucleotides match TRBD1. The CDR3 consists of 13 residues. The V gene end was trimmed by 7 bases and the J gene end by 7 bases; junction bases not matched to a gene: 10. CDR1 SEHNR and CDR2 FQNEAQ come from the germline V gene (reference sequence). The CDR3 protein is CASTYRGKGEQYF. In nucleotides, the CDR3 is TGTGCCAGCACCTACAGGGGTAAGGGGGAGCAGTACTTC.

V is TRBV19 and J is TRBJ1-1; possible D gene TRBD1, 5 bases. Germline CDR1 reads LNHDA; CDR2 reads SQIVND (reference sequence). V lost 5 bases, J lost 3 bases, and 16 bases lay in between. This CDR3 comprises 15 residues. CDR3 in DNA: TGTGCCAGTAGTCCCCTTGGCAGGGTCGACACTGAAGCTTTCTTT. It codes for CASSPLGRVDTEAFF.

V usage is TRBV7-6 and J usage is TRBJ2-7; 7 bases are shared with TRBD2. The junction had 9 bases not matched to a gene; V was cut back by 5 bases and J by 5 bases. The CDR3 has 14 amino acids. The V gene's germline CDR1 is SGHVS and CDR2 FNYEAQ. The CDR3 DNA reads as TGTGCCAGCAGCCCCAATGCAGGGAGGGACGAGCAGTACTTC. This gives the protein CASSPNAGRDEQYF.

The chain couples TRBV3-1 (or the pseudogene TRBV3-2) to TRBJ2-5; TRBD1 agrees at 7 bases. This CDR3 region has 14 residues. Germline V gene sequence: CDR1 LGHDT, CDR2 YNNKEL (reference sequence). V shed 3 bases and J 9 bases; nucleotides not matched to a gene: 10. CDR3 DNA: TGTGCCAGCAGCCAGGACAGGTGGTTATCGGCCCAGTACTTC. Residues: CASSQDRWLSAQYF.

The chain employs TRBV7-2 and TRBJ1-5, with 10 bases that match TRBD1. This CDR3 is 19 amino acids long. CDR1 is SGHTA, CDR2 FQGNSA, per germline. After removal of 4 bases from V and 0 bases from J, the junction contained 12 bases not matched to a gene. CDR3 nucleotide sequence: TGTGCCAGCAGCTCGGGACAGGGGCCTCTCTCCTATAGCAATCAGCCCCAGCATTTT. This codes for CASSSGQGPLSYSNQPQHF.

This clone was counted a single time. The chain uses TRBV5-4 and TRBJ2-7; 9 nucleotides match TRBD2. Germline values: CDR1 SGHNT, CDR2 YYREEE (reference sequence). V dropped 0 bases and J dropped 2; count of bases not matched to a gene: 3. The CDR3 is made up of 15 amino acids. CDR3 residues: CASSLGLAETYEQYF. CDR3 sequence (DNA): TGTGCCAGCAGCTTGGGACTAGCGGAAACCTACGAGCAGTACTTC.

V gene TRBV5-8 combines with J gene TRBJ1-5, with TRBD1 matching 7 bases. The CDR3 totals 16 residues. CDR1 and CDR2 (germline): SGHTS, YDEGEE. V lost 4 bases and J lost 3; bases outside the gene matches: 10. CDR3 sequence: CASSPEGARANQPQHF. The CDR3 bases are TGTGCCAGCAGCCCGGAGGGGGCCAGGGCCAATCAGCCCCAGCATTTT.

The gene calls are TRBV28 and TRBJ1-6, with TRBD1 as a possible D gene (6 bases). Germline V gives CDR1 MDHEN, CDR2 SYDVKM. This CDR3 spans 14 amino acids. Between the trimmed V and J ends, which lost 7 bases and 6 bases, there was a span of 13 bases. The CDR3 sequence: CASTPAGVNSPLHF. CDR3 nucleotide sequence: TGTGCCAGCACCCCCGCAGGGGTTAATTCACCCCTCCACTTT.

This rearrangement joins TRBV6-2 or TRBV6-3 to TRBJ2-2; TRBD2 might be the D (6 bases). Deletions cut 2 bases from V and 6 bases from J, with 10 bases between. The length of the CDR3 is 14 residues. Germline CDR1 is MNHEY and CDR2 is SVGEGT. DNA for the CDR3: TGTGCCAGCAGTTACGACTGGGAGGCCGGGGAGCTGTTTTTT. Translating it yields CASSYDWEAGELFF.

The chain carries TRBV7-9 and TRBJ2-4; 7 positions match TRBD1. Germline CDR1 is SEHNR and CDR2 is FQNEAQ (reference sequence). The CDR3 loop spans 15 amino acids. V was clipped by 6 bases and J by 9 bases; unmatched bases: 14. The CDR3: CASSFGTATQIIQYF. CDR3 in DNA: TGTGCCAGCAGTTTCGGGACAGCTACTCAGATCATTCAGTACTTC. The full variable domain, rest sourced from reference TRBV7-9 and TRBJ2-4, is DTGVSQNPRHKITKRGQNVTFRCDPISEHNRLYWYRQTLGQGPEFLTYFQNEAQLEKSRLLSDRFSAERPKGSFSTLEIQRTEQGDSAMYLCASSFGTATQIIQYFGAGTRLSVL.

The rearrangement uses TRBV27 and TRBJ2-1, with TRBD2 identical over 8 bases. Trimming took 0 bases from V and 9 from J; bases not matched to a gene: 10. The CDR3 contains 16 residues. CDR1 is MNHEY, CDR2 SMNVEV, per germline (reference sequence). CDR3 residues: CASSLSPSGSLREQFF. The CDR3 region has the DNA TGTGCCAGCAGTTTATCTCCGAGCGGGAGTTTACGTGAGCAGTTCTTC.

CDR3 coding DNA: TGTGCCAGTAGTATATTTGGGGGACAGGACTACGAGCAGTACTTC. Encoded protein: CASSIFGGQDYEQYF. The chain couples TRBV19 to TRBJ2-7; 8 bases are shared with TRBD1. J was trimmed by 3 bases and V by 2 bases; bases with no gene match: 6. In germline, CDR1 is LNHDA, CDR2 SQIVND (reference sequence). The CDR3 sequence is 15 residues long.